This TCR beta chain originates from a study of identical twins. CDR3 length: 19 amino acids. Between the trimmed V and J ends, which lost 3 bases and 4 bases, there was a span of 28 bases. Germline CDR1 reads SGHRS; CDR2 reads YFSETQ. TCRdb recomputed calls from the 5' RACE reads with MiXCR, one row per CDR3 protein. The sample consists of approximately 690,000 distinct CDR3 sequences, 5.5% to 6.5% of them appearing once. The receptor's source is a man younger than 35 in good health. The chain has TRBV5-1 and TRBJ2-5, with D possibly TRBD2 on 5 matching bases. The specimen was naive T cells sorted from blood. CDR3 sequence reads: CASSSLPMRARPSGETQYF. For the CDR3, the DNA is TGCGCCAGCAGCTCCCTACCTATGAGGGCTAGACCCAGTGGAGAGACCCAGTACTTC.